Listed here are 26 T cell receptor beta chains from one sample, sequenced in a study of T cells after posttransplantation cyclophosphamide. Treatment was busulfan-fludarabine conditioning, a marrow graft, and cyclophosphamide on days +3 and +4. Profiled with immunoSEQ multiplex PCR; TCRdb holds only in-frame clones, not every one. This sample yields around 21,000 clones, of which 75% to 90% are seen a single time; 6% to 8.5% belongs to the top ten. The sample here was PBMCs, taken after allogeneic stem cell transplant with posttransplant cyclophosphamide. The receptors come from a female patient in her forties who received an allogeneic stem cell transplant from a related donor, was CMV-positive, and had no GVHD. The graft donor may be the source of some T cells.

The chain has TRBV6-5 and TRBJ1-2, with 7 bases that match TRBD1. V was clipped by 0 bases and J by 4 bases; unmatched bases: 8. This CDR3 has 16 residues. CDR1 and CDR2 from the germline V gene are MNHEY and SVGAGI. Here the CDR3 reads CASSYSRTGLLYGYTF. Here the CDR3 DNA reads TGTGCCAGCAGTTACTCCCGGACAGGCCTTCTCTATGGCTACACCTTC.

The chain joins TRBV7-9 to TRBJ1-2; TRBD1 matches 7 bases. CDR1 and CDR2 (germline): SEHNR, FQNEAQ (reference sequence). This CDR3 has 13 amino acids. J gave up 8 bases and V 5 bases, and 8 bases lay outside the gene matches. The DNA for the CDR3 is TGTGCCAGCAGCCCCGACAGGGTTCAGGGCTACACCTTC. It codes for CASSPDRVQGYTF.

This clone appeared a few times. The chain couples TRBV10-3 to TRBJ2-1; D may be TRBD1 (5 bases). With 4 bases removed from V and 3 bases from J, the gap between germline ends came to 10 bases. Germline V lookup: CDR1 ENHRY, CDR2 SYGVKD. The CDR3 is made up of 14 amino acids. For the CDR3, the DNA is TGTGCCATCAGTGGCGACACAGGCTACAATGAGCAGTTCTTC. Translated, it gives CAISGDTGYNEQFF.

The gene calls are TRBV19 and TRBJ2-7; D remains ambiguous. The V gene's germline CDR1 is LNHDA and CDR2 SQIVND (reference sequence). The CDR3 is made up of 13 amino acids. V dropped 5 bases and J dropped 5 bases, with 13 bases sitting between them. The CDR3 protein is CASSGSSIHEQYF. The CDR3, as DNA: TGTGCCAGTAGTGGTTCTAGTATCCACGAGCAGTACTTC.

The J gene is TRBJ2-1, the V gene TRBV7-6; 7 positions match TRBD2. The CDR3 is 15 amino acids. J was trimmed by 4 bases and V by 4 bases; bases with no gene match: 7. Germline-derived CDR1 and CDR2 are SGHVS and FNYEAQ. The CDR3 spells CASSSWASGYNEQFF. DNA for the CDR3: TGTGCCAGCAGCTCCTGGGCTAGCGGATACAATGAGCAGTTCTTC.

V usage is TRBV5-1 and J usage is TRBJ2-7, with 11 bases fitting TRBD2. CDR1 and CDR2 from the germline V gene are SGHRS and YFSETQ. V lost 5 bases, J lost 2 bases, and 3 bases stayed unmatched. This CDR3 has 14 amino acids. CDR3 sequence: CASRGTSGAYEQYF. The CDR3 coding sequence is TGCGCCAGCAGGGGGACTAGCGGAGCCTACGAGCAGTACTTC. The variable domain in full, completed from reference TRBV5-1 and TRBJ2-7, reads KAGVTQTPRYLIKTRGQQVTLSCSPISGHRSVSWYQQTPGQGLQFLFEYFSETQRNKGNFPGRFSGRQFSNSRSEMNVSTLELGDSALYLCASRGTSGAYEQYFGPGTRLTVT.

V usage is TRBV2 and J usage is TRBJ2-7; TRBD2 agrees at 8 bases. CDR1 SNHLY and CDR2 FYNNEI come from the germline V gene. This CDR3 has 13 residues. Losses at the gene ends were 7 bases for V and 2 bases for J; bases not matched to a gene: 4. In nucleotides, the CDR3 is TGTGCCAGCACAGCGGGAGACCCCTACGAGCAGTACTTC. It is translated as CASTAGDPYEQYF.

Here the CDR3 reads CASSEQGTRNTEAFF. The DNA of the CDR3 is TGTGCCAGCAGTGAACAGGGGACGAGGAACACTGAAGCTTTCTTT. J is TRBJ1-1 and V is TRBV28; 7 bases are shared with TRBD1. The junction had 7 bases not matched to a gene; V was cut back by 5 bases and J by 1 base. Germline CDR1 is MDHEN and CDR2 is SYDVKM. There are 15 residues in the CDR3. Full variable domain (outside the CDR3, taken from reference TRBV28 and TRBJ1-1): DVKVTQSSRYLVKRTGEKVFLECVQDMDHENMFWYRQDPGLGLRLIYFSYDVKMKEKGDIPEGYSVSREKKERFSLILESASTNQTSMYLCASSEQGTRNTEAFFGQGTRLTVV.

The rearrangement joins TRBV2 to TRBJ2-4; 8 bases align to TRBD2. CDR3 length equals 16 residues. Looked up from germline, CDR1 is SNHLY and CDR2 is FYNNEI. With V trimmed by 2 bases and J by 7 bases, 10 bases remained unmatched. CDR3 loop: CASSESQREQGNIQYF. Here the CDR3 DNA reads TGTGCCAGCAGTGAAAGCCAGCGGGAGCAAGGGAACATTCAGTACTTC.

The chain joins TRBV5-1 to TRBJ1-3; 10 bases line up with TRBD1. Germline V gene sequence: CDR1 SGHRS, CDR2 YFSETQ. With V trimmed by 7 bases and J by 3 bases, 10 bases remained unmatched. The CDR3 is 16 amino acids. The CDR3 protein is CASAQGGTGVGNTIYF. The CDR3 coding sequence is TGCGCCAGCGCCCAAGGAGGGACAGGGGTTGGAAACACCATATATTTT.

The chain has TRBV30 and TRBJ1-2, with D uncertain. There are 12 residues in the CDR3. Germline V gene sequence: CDR1 GTSNPN, CDR2 SVGIG (reference sequence). V lost 7 bases, J lost 7 bases, and 16 bases lay in between. The CDR3 coding sequence is TGTGCCTCAGGACTCATTTGGGGTGGCTACACCTTC. Translating it yields CASGLIWGGYTF.

The chain employs TRBV19 and TRBJ1-2; the D is unclear. Trimming took off 3 bases at V and 5 bases at J, with 7 bases between the two ends. Germline CDR1 and CDR2: LNHDA and SQIVND (reference sequence). The CDR3 extends over 12 amino acids. The CDR3 reads CASSMLRYGYTF. The CDR3 DNA is TGTGCCAGTAGTATGCTACGGTATGGCTACACCTTC.

This clone appeared a single time. This chain links TRBV5-4 with TRBJ2-5; TRBD2 aligns across 8 bases. The CDR3 is made up of 15 amino acids. Trimming at V came to 3 bases and at J to 5 bases, leaving 9 bases not matched to a gene. The germline V gene encodes CDR1 SGHNT and CDR2 YYREEE (reference sequence). CDR3 DNA: TGTGCCAGCAGCTCGGCAGCGGGAGCGAGGGAGACCCAGTACTTC. Translating it yields CASSSAAGARETQYF. Full variable domain (remainder filled in from reference TRBV5-4 and TRBJ2-5): ETGVTQSPTHLIKTRGQQVTLRCSSQSGHNTVSWYQQALGQGPQFIFQYYREEENGRGNFPPRFSGLQFPNYSSELNVNALELDDSALYLCASSSAAGARETQYFGPGTRLLVL.

The chain carries TRBV7-8 and TRBJ2-7; D is perhaps TRBD1 (5 bases). From germline, CDR1 is SGHVS and CDR2 FQNEAQ. Trimming took off 8 bases at V and 12 bases at J, with 23 bases between the two ends. The CDR3 has 13 amino acids. The CDR3 region is CASDTSDRQSRYF. CDR3 bases: TGTGCCAGCGATACCAGCGACAGACAGAGCCGGTACTTC. Full variable domain (outside the CDR3, taken from reference TRBV7-8 and TRBJ2-7): GAGVSQSPRYKVAKRGQDVALRCDPISGHVSLFWYQQALGQGPEFLTYFQNEAQLDKSGLPSDRFFAERPEGSVSTLKIQRTQQEDSAVYLCASDTSDRQSRYFGPGTRLTVT.

The chain is built from TRBV6-6 and TRBJ2-3; D unresolved. V dropped 7 bases and J dropped 0 bases, with 11 bases sitting between them. The CDR3 has 14 amino acids. Per germline, CDR1 MNHNY and CDR2 SVGAGI (reference sequence). In DNA form, the CDR3 reads TGTGCCAGCACCTTTACCCTAAGCACAGATACGCAGTATTTT. Translated: CASTFTLSTDTQYF.

The chain is built from TRBV7-2 and TRBJ2-4, with a tentative D call TRBD2 (6 bases). Germline lookup yields CDR1 SGHTA and CDR2 FQGNSA. Trimming stripped 3 bases from V and 2 bases from J, with 17 bases between. The CDR3 length is 17 residues. The CDR3 spells CASSLGIGGNTKNIQYF. The CDR3 nucleotides read TGTGCCAGCAGCTTGGGTATCGGCGGGAATACCAAAAACATTCAGTACTTC.

In nucleotides, the CDR3 is TGCGCCAGCAGTGAATCAGGACTAGCGGGAGTGACAGATACGCAGTATTTT. It specifies CASSESGLAGVTDTQYF. The J gene is TRBJ2-3, the V gene TRBV10-1; TRBD2 agrees at 13 bases. The germline gives CDR1 WNHNN, CDR2 SYGVQD (reference sequence). The CDR3 is 17 amino acids. V trimming: 3 bases; J trimming: 3 bases; junction bases outside the gene matches: 6.

The CDR3 coding sequence is TGCGCCAGCAGCGGGGACAGGGGAAAGGGCTATGGCTACACCTTC. As protein: CASSGDRGKGYGYTF. J is TRBJ1-2 and V is TRBV5-1; the match to TRBD1 covers 10 bases. V gave up 4 bases and J gave up 4 bases; unmatched junction bases: 7. From germline, CDR1 is SGHRS and CDR2 YFSETQ. There are 15 residues in the CDR3.

This clone was observed a handful of times. The chain employs TRBV28 and TRBJ1-4; unclear D gene. V was clipped by 6 bases and J by 0 bases, with 14 bases between them. The germline V gene has CDR1 MDHEN and CDR2 SYDVKM. There are 16 residues in the CDR3. The CDR3 bases are TGTGCCAGCAGCTTAATTCCCGGTGCAACTAATGAAAAACTGTTTTTT. Translated: CASSLIPGATNEKLFF. The full variable domain, in which reference TRBV28 and TRBJ1-4 provide the parts outside the CDR3, is DVKVTQSSRYLVKRTGEKVFLECVQDMDHENMFWYRQDPGLGLRLIYFSYDVKMKEKGDIPEGYSVSREKKERFSLILESASTNQTSMYLCASSLIPGATNEKLFFGSGTQLSVL.

The V call is TRBV28, the J call TRBJ2-7; 10 bases fit TRBD2. Germline values: CDR1 MDHEN, CDR2 SYDVKM. The CDR3 extends over 15 amino acids. V was pared by 2 bases and J by 7 bases, with 8 bases of the junction left unmatched. The DNA of the CDR3 is TGTGCCAGCAGTTTAGGCCTAGCGGGAGTTAAAGAGCAGTACTTC. This codes for CASSLGLAGVKEQYF.

This chain links TRBV11-2 with TRBJ2-1; TRBD2 matches at 9 bases. V lost 8 bases to trimming and J lost 8 bases; unmatched junction nucleotides: 13. This CDR3 is 15 amino acids long. Germline V lookup: CDR1 SGHAT, CDR2 FQNNGV. The CDR3 spells CASGGRLAGIDEQFF. Here the CDR3 DNA reads TGTGCCAGCGGAGGCAGGCTAGCGGGAATAGATGAGCAGTTCTTC.

In this sample, this clone turned up once. The rearrangement uses TRBV9 and TRBJ2-1, with D unresolved. Germline V lookup: CDR1 SGDLS, CDR2 YYNGEE. The CDR3 contains 12 residues. The germline V and J ends were trimmed by 4 bases and 9 bases, with 11 bases remaining between them. This chain's CDR3 is CASSFELGEQFF. The CDR3 DNA reads as TGTGCCAGCAGCTTTGAGCTCGGTGAGCAGTTCTTC.

The J gene is TRBJ1-4, the V gene TRBV4-2, with D perhaps TRBD1 (5 bases). Trimming pared 1 base from V and 3 bases from J, leaving 12 bases between. Germline CDR1 reads LGHNA; CDR2 reads YNFKEQ. The CDR3 consists of 16 residues. The chain's CDR3 is CASSQVGGRANEKLFF. The CDR3 coding sequence is TGTGCCAGCAGCCAAGTTGGGGGGAGGGCTAATGAAAAACTGTTTTTT.

The chain is built from TRBV5-1 and TRBJ2-2, with 9 bases fitting TRBD2. Germline-derived CDR1 and CDR2 are SGHRS and YFSETQ. V gave up 0 bases and J gave up 7 bases; unmatched junction bases: 10. This CDR3 contains 17 residues. The CDR3 nucleotides read TGCGCCAGCAGCTTGGCCCTAGCGGGAAATCTAGGCGGGGAGCTGTTTTTT. Protein sequence: CASSLALAGNLGGELFF.

V gene TRBV6-5 combines with J gene TRBJ1-4, with 7 bases that match TRBD1. The CDR3 has 14 amino acids. The ends lost 5 bases at V and 7 bases at J; junction bases unmatched: 7. Germline CDR1 reads MNHEY; CDR2 reads SVGAGI. CDR3 amino acids: CASSTRTGGEKLFF. In DNA form, the CDR3 reads TGTGCCAGCAGTACCAGGACAGGTGGTGAAAAACTGTTTTTT.

This clone has a single count. This chain connects TRBV27 to TRBJ1-1, with D perhaps matching TRBD1 (6 bases). Trimming stripped 7 bases from V and 11 bases from J, with 14 bases between. Germline values: CDR1 MNHEY, CDR2 SMNVEV (reference sequence). This CDR3 is 11 amino acids long. This chain's CDR3 is CASKQGFWAFF. The CDR3, as DNA: TGTGCCAGCAAACAGGGTTTTTGGGCTTTCTTT.